The 30 T cell receptor beta chains given below trace back to one sample, sequenced in a study of blood T cells in healthy people across ages. With a J-beta primer mix and a sample-barcoded 5' primer, a second PCR ran about 7 to 11 cycles. TCRdb itself ran the 5' RACE reads through MiXCR, one entry per CDR3 protein. The sample carries about 640,000 distinct CDR3 sequences, roughly 58% recorded once. The specimen was blood. These receptors were taken from a man in his fifties or sixties in good health.

The chain recombines TRBV3-1 with TRBJ1-4, with 12 bases aligning to TRBD1. Germline CDR1 reads LGHDT; CDR2 reads YNNKEL (reference sequence). With 4 bases clipped from V and 11 bases from J, the junction kept 8 bases outside the gene matches. This CDR3 contains 15 residues. DNA for the CDR3: TGTGCCAGCAGCCTTACCGGGACAGGGGGCAGGAAACTGTTTTTT. This encodes CASSLTGTGGRKLFF.

The CDR3 DNA follows: TGCAGTGCCGGGACTAGCGGGGGGCTCACAGATACGCAGTATTTT. This translates into CSAGTSGGLTDTQYF. This sequence joins TRBV20-1 and TRBJ2-3; 15 positions match TRBD2. Germline loops: CDR1 DFQATT, CDR2 SNEGSKA (reference sequence). Losses at the gene ends were 6 bases for V and 2 bases for J; bases not matched to a gene: 3. This CDR3 region has 15 residues.

The CDR3 region has the DNA TGCGCCAGCAGCTTGGTCGCAGGGAATGGCAATGAGCAGTTCTTC. Amino acid sequence: CASSLVAGNGNEQFF. The chain joins TRBV5-1 to TRBJ2-1, with D possibly TRBD1 on 5 matching bases. The V end lost 0 bases, the J end lost 6 bases, and 13 bases lay between the germline ends. Germline V gene lookup returns CDR1 SGHRS and CDR2 YFSETQ. The CDR3 totals 15 residues. Full variable domain (rest looked up from reference TRBV5-1 and TRBJ2-1): KAGVTQTPRYLIKTRGQQVTLSCSPISGHRSVSWYQQTPGQGLQFLFEYFSETQRNKGNFPGRFSGRQFSNSRSEMNVSTLELGDSALYLCASSLVAGNGNEQFFGPGTRLTVL.

This rearrangement joins TRBV4-2 to TRBJ2-5, with 11 bases aligning to TRBD2. Germline assignment: CDR1 LGHNA and CDR2 YNFKEQ. This CDR3 spans 18 amino acids. V lost 0 bases to trimming and J lost 0 bases; unmatched junction nucleotides: 6. CDR3 sequence (DNA): TGTGCCAGCAGCCAAGATCCCCTAGCGGGGGGCTACCAAGAGACCCAGTACTTC. Protein: CASSQDPLAGGYQETQYF.

This clonotype has a single count. The junction departs from the called germline gene at one end, perhaps through a read error. The rearrangement joins TRBV4-1 to TRBJ1-6; D perhaps matches TRBD1 (6 bases). The CDR3 has 16 amino acids. Germline V gene lookup returns CDR1 MGHRA and CDR2 YSYEKL. In nucleotides, the CDR3 is TGCGCCAGCAGCCAAGAGATTAGGGGGGGTATTTCACCTCTCCACTTT. It codes for CASSQEIRGGISPLHF.

The rearrangement uses TRBV5-1 and TRBJ2-7; 11 nucleotides agree with TRBD2. The J call may not be correct, given that the DNA end is closer to TRBJ2-5. The CDR3 is 15 residues long. Germline V gene data show CDR1 as SGHRS and CDR2 as YFSETQ. CDR3 DNA: TGCGCCAGCAGCTTCTTAGGGACTAGCGGAGAGACCCAGTACTTC. It specifies CASSFLGTSGETQYF.

There are many counts of this clonotype. The chain combines TRBV29-1 with TRBJ2-3; no firm D call. Trimming removed 4 bases at V and 1 base at J, with 6 bases between. Germline-derived CDR1 and CDR2 are SQVTM and ANQGSEA. The CDR3 sequence is 12 residues long. The CDR3 here is CSVGARTDTQYF. The CDR3 DNA sequence: TGCAGCGTTGGGGCCCGCACAGATACGCAGTATTTT.

The chain combines TRBV24-1 with TRBJ2-1; D remains ambiguous. Germline CDR1 KGHDR, CDR2 SFDVKD. This CDR3 has 12 amino acids. Trimming removed 0 bases at V and 10 bases at J, with 6 bases between. The CDR3 region has the DNA TGTGCCACCAGTGATTTGGACCGGGAGCAGTTCTTC. Its translation is CATSDLDREQFF.

This clonotype has just a few counts. V usage is TRBV5-1 and J usage is TRBJ2-1; 9 nucleotides match TRBD1. Looked up from germline, CDR1 is SGHRS and CDR2 is YFSETQ. The CDR3 sequence is 15 residues long. Trimming cost V 2 bases and J 9 bases; bases outside gene matches: 9. The CDR3 spells CASSLQGALSGEQFF. CDR3 nucleotides: TGCGCCAGCAGCTTACAGGGGGCGCTTTCGGGTGAGCAGTTCTTC.

The rearrangement uses TRBV11-2 and TRBJ1-6; maybe TRBD1 (5 bases). CDR1 and CDR2 (germline): SGHAT, FQNNGV. Trimming cost V 5 bases and J 8 bases, with 16 bases left between them. CDR3 size: 15 residues. CDR3: CASSPGSWGDSPLHF. CDR3 DNA: TGTGCCAGCAGCCCTGGAAGCTGGGGGGATTCACCCCTCCACTTT.

The V call is TRBV5-1, the J call TRBJ2-5, with D maybe TRBD1 (6 bases). V was trimmed by 3 bases and J by 1 base, leaving 13 bases between them. CDR3 length: 15 residues. Looked up from germline, CDR1 is SGHRS and CDR2 is YFSETQ. DNA for the CDR3: TGCGCCAGCAGCTGGACCGACAGGAGCCAAGAGACCCAGTACTTC. Encoded protein: CASSWTDRSQETQYF.

The V and J genes are TRBV10-3 and TRBJ2-1, with 9 positions matching TRBD2. This CDR3 contains 14 residues. CDR1 is ENHRY, CDR2 SYGVKD, per germline. V dropped 8 bases and J dropped 5; count of bases not matched to a gene: 7. The CDR3 coding sequence is TGTGCCATCCGGGCGGGGGGGCAGAACAATGAGCAGTTCTTC. It is translated as CAIRAGGQNNEQFF.

This clonotype was seen more than once but under ten times. The rearrangement joins TRBV5-5 to TRBJ2-1, with D uncertain. CDR3 size: 14 residues. Germline V CDR1 and CDR2: SGHKS, YYEKEE (reference sequence). The germline V and J ends were trimmed by 5 bases and 0 bases, with 9 bases remaining between them. CDR3 sequence (DNA): TGTGCCAGCAGTACGGTGATCTCCTACAATGAGCAGTTCTTC. Its translation: CASSTVISYNEQFF.

CDR3 sequence (DNA): TGTGCCAGCATGCGATCTAGCGGGATTTACAATGAGCAGTTCTTC. It translates to CASMRSSGIYNEQFF. The chain carries TRBV6-5 and TRBJ2-1; 9 bases match TRBD2. The CDR3 loop spans 15 amino acids. The V gene's germline CDR1 is MNHEY and CDR2 SVGAGI. V gave up 7 bases and J gave up 4 bases; unmatched junction bases: 8.

The chain is built from TRBV7-8 and TRBJ1-1; possible D gene TRBD1, 5 bases. Per germline, CDR1 SGHVS and CDR2 FQNEAQ. The CDR3 contains 13 residues. The V gene lost 5 bases and the J gene lost 1 base, with 8 bases spanning the gap. This CDR3 reads CASSTDRNTEAFF. For the CDR3, the DNA is TGTGCCAGCAGCACTGACAGGAACACTGAAGCTTTCTTT.

Worth noting for this clonotype: The junction does not match germline at one end; this may be a read error. The chain joins TRBV3-1 to TRBJ2-4; D ambiguous. From germline, CDR1 is LGHDT and CDR2 YNNKEL (reference sequence). The CDR3 sequence is 14 residues long. The CDR3 sequence is CASSPSRAINIQYF. The CDR3 bases are TGTGCCAGCAGCCCCAGCCGGGCCATAAACATTCAGTACTTC.

This chain joins TRBV20-1 and TRBJ1-6, with a possible D match to TRBD1 (6 bases). The V end was cut by 0 bases, the J end by 5 bases, with 17 bases between. The germline V gene has CDR1 DFQATT and CDR2 SNEGSKA (reference sequence). The length of the CDR3 is 17 residues. The CDR3, as DNA: TGCAGTGCTAGAGATCTCTATTCGGCAGGGGATAATTCACCCCTCCACTTT. This sequence encodes CSARDLYSAGDNSPLHF.

The sample holds a few counts of this clonotype. The CDR3 reads CASSARALGNEQFF. CDR3 nucleotide sequence: TGTGCCAGCAGCGCCAGGGCCTTGGGTAATGAGCAGTTCTTC. The rearrangement joins TRBV7-9 to TRBJ2-1; maybe TRBD1 (5 bases). The CDR3 runs to 14 residues. Trimming took off 5 bases at V and 7 bases at J, with 15 bases between the two ends. CDR1 and CDR2 (germline): SEHNR, FQNEAQ (reference sequence).

The chain recombines TRBV6-2 or TRBV6-3 with TRBJ2-5; no clear D gene. The CDR3 runs 13 residues. Trimming took off 7 bases at V and 0 bases at J, with 9 bases between the two ends. Germline loops: CDR1 MNHEY, CDR2 SVGEGT. Here the CDR3 reads CASNDGYQETQYF. CDR3 nucleotide sequence: TGTGCCAGCAACGACGGGTACCAAGAGACCCAGTACTTC.

The chain employs TRBV11-2 and TRBJ2-7; 9 nucleotides match TRBD1. J lost 2 bases, V lost 5 bases, and 7 bases had no gene match. This CDR3 has 15 amino acids. From germline, CDR1 is SGHAT and CDR2 FQNNGV. In DNA, the CDR3 is TGTGCCAGCAGCCGGGGGACAGGGACCACCTACGAGCAGTACTTC. Translating it yields CASSRGTGTTYEQYF.

The chain has TRBV5-1 and TRBJ2-1, with unresolved D. CDR1 SGHRS and CDR2 YFSETQ come from the germline V gene. V shed 0 bases and J shed 10 bases, with 14 bases lying between them. The CDR3 is 14 residues long. The CDR3 DNA sequence: TGCGCCAGCAGCTTGGGTGGAGCCTCCTACGAGCAGTTCTTC. Amino acid sequence: CASSLGGASYEQFF.

The CDR3 coding sequence is TGTGCCAGCAGCCAAGGGACGGGGGGGTTTGAAAAACTGTTTTTT. Its protein is CASSQGTGGFEKLFF. The V and J genes are TRBV4-2 and TRBJ1-4; D is possibly TRBD1 (5 bases). Germline assignment: CDR1 LGHNA and CDR2 YNFKEQ. The germline V and J ends were trimmed by 1 base and 7 bases, with 13 bases remaining between them. CDR3 length equals 15 residues.

DNA for the CDR3: TGTGCCATCAGTGAGGGAGGGGGAGCCTCCTACGAGCAGTACTTC. Residues: CAISEGGGASYEQYF. The chain uses TRBV10-3 and TRBJ2-7, with D perhaps being TRBD1 or TRBD2 (6 bases each). The V and J ends lost 2 bases and 0 bases respectively, with 11 bases between them. The CDR3 covers 15 residues. The germline V gene encodes CDR1 ENHRY and CDR2 SYGVKD.

In its sample, this clonotype was seen a few times. The V call is TRBV4-1, the J call TRBJ1-2; D not resolved. The length of the CDR3 is 16 residues. Germline-derived CDR1 and CDR2 are MGHRA and YSYEKL. V dropped 4 bases and J dropped 1 base, with 16 bases sitting between them. For the CDR3, the DNA is TGCGCCAGCAGCCGATCCACACAAGGCCTTAACTATGGCTACACCTTC. Translation: CASSRSTQGLNYGYTF.

The J gene is TRBJ2-5, the V gene TRBV6-5, with D unclear. Matching the DNA end better, TRBJ2-4 makes the J call doubtful. The length of the CDR3 is 13 residues. Germline V gene lookup returns CDR1 MNHEY and CDR2 SVGAGI. CDR3 bases: TGTGCCAGCAGTCAACACGGGCGTAACATTCAGTACTTC. This translates into CASSQHGRNIQYF.

The CDR3 DNA sequence: TGTGCCAGCAGTTCAGTACCTACCTACGAGCAGTACTTC. As protein: CASSSVPTYEQYF. The chain uses TRBV12-3 or TRBV12-4 and TRBJ2-7, with no clear D. This CDR3 spans 13 amino acids. Trimming removed 4 bases at V and 2 bases at J, with 9 bases between.

This clonotype was picked up a small number of times. V and J are TRBV12-5 and TRBJ2-7; 9 bases agree with TRBD2. The CDR3 contains 17 residues. Germline V gene lookup returns CDR1 LGHNT and CDR2 FRNRAP. Trimming cost V 5 bases and J 0 bases; bases outside gene matches: 11. The CDR3 DNA reads TGTGCTAGTGGTCCGCCGGAGGCGGGGGGGTTCTCCTACGAGCAGTACTTC. It is translated as CASGPPEAGGFSYEQYF.

The V and J genes are TRBV20-1 and TRBJ2-1, with D possibly TRBD2 on 5 matching bases. Near its end, the DNA agrees better with TRBJ2-7, so the J call may be wrong. The V gene's germline CDR1 is DFQATT and CDR2 SNEGSKA (reference sequence). This CDR3 is 14 amino acids long. The CDR3 sequence: CSASRDQPYNEQYF. The CDR3 coding sequence is TGCAGTGCTAGCCGGGATCAACCCTACAATGAGCAGTACTTC.

This clonotype has a handful of counts. This chain joins TRBV3-1 and TRBJ1-2; D unresolved. This CDR3 is built from 14 residues. Trimming pared 3 bases from V and 0 bases from J, leaving 8 bases between. Germline assignment: CDR1 LGHDT and CDR2 YNNKEL (reference sequence). CDR3 sequence (DNA): TGTGCCAGCAGCCAGGCAGCCGCTAACTATGGCTACACCTTC. It encodes CASSQAAANYGYTF.

The chain carries TRBV6-5 and TRBJ1-4, with D maybe TRBD1 (5 bases). The V end was cut by 5 bases, the J end by 8 bases, with 15 bases between. The CDR3 is 14 amino acids. Per germline, CDR1 MNHEY and CDR2 SVGAGI. Here the CDR3 reads CASSMQGLGEKLFF. The DNA of the CDR3 is TGTGCCAGCAGTATGCAGGGTCTGGGGGAAAAACTGTTTTTT.